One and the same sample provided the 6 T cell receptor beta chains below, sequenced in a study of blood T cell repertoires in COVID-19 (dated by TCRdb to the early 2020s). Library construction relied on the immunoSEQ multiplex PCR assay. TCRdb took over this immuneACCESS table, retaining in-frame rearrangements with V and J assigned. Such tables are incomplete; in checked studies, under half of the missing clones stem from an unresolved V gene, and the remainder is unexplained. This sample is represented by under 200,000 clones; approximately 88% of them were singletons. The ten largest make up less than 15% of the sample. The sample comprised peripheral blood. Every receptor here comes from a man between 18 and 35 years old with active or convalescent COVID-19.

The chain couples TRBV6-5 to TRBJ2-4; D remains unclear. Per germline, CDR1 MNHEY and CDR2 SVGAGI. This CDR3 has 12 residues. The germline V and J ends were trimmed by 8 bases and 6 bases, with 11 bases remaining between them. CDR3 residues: CASLSRRNIQYF. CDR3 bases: TGTGCCAGCCTTTCTCGCAGAAACATTCAGTACTTC.

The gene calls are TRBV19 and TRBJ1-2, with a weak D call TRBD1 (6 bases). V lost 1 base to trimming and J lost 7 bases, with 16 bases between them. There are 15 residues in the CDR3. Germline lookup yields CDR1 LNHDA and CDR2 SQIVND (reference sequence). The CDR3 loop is CASSIGGQGKVGYTF. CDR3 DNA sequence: TGTGCCAGTAGTATAGGCGGGCAGGGGAAAGTTGGCTACACCTTC.

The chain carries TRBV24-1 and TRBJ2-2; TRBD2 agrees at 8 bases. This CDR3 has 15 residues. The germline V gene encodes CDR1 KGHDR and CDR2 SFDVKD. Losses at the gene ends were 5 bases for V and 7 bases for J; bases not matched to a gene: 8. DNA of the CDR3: TGTGCCACCAGTGCGGGAGGGCCGGTAGGCGGGGAGCTGTTTTTT. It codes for CATSAGGPVGGELFF.

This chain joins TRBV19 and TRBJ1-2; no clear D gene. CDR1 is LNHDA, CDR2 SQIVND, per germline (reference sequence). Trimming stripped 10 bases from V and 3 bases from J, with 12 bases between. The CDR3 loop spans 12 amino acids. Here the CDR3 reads CATYWRDYGYTF. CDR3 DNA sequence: TGTGCCACCTACTGGCGGGACTATGGCTACACCTTC. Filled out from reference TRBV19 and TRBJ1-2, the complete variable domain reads DGGITQSPKYLFRKEGQNVTLSCEQNLNHDAMYWYRQDPGQGLRLIYYSQIVNDFQKGDIAEGYSVSREKKESFPLTVTSAQKNPTAFYLCATYWRDYGYTFGSGTRLTVV.

The DNA of the CDR3 is TGCGCCAGCAGCTTACAGGGAGCGCGGAATCAGCCCCAGCATTTT. Protein: CASSLQGARNQPQHF. The rearrangement joins TRBV5-1 to TRBJ1-5, with D tentatively TRBD1 (6 bases). V lost 2 bases and J 4 bases, leaving 13 bases between the germline ends. The germline V gene encodes CDR1 SGHRS and CDR2 YFSETQ. The CDR3 extends over 15 amino acids. The full variable domain, its missing parts supplied by reference TRBV5-1 and TRBJ1-5, is KAGVTQTPRYLIKTRGQQVTLSCSPISGHRSVSWYQQTPGQGLQFLFEYFSETQRNKGNFPGRFSGRQFSNSRSEMNVSTLELGDSALYLCASSLQGARNQPQHFGDGTRLSIL.

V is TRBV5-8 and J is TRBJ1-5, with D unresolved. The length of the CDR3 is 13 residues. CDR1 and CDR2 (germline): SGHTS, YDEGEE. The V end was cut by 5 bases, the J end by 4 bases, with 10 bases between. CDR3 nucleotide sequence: TGTGCCAGCAGTGGGCAGTTAAATCAGCCCCAGCATTTT. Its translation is CASSGQLNQPQHF.